The sequence of this T cell receptor beta chain was determined in a study of T cell responses to AZD1222 COVID-19 vaccine. The CDR3 is 14 amino acids. The J segment lost 4 bases and the V segment lost 1 base, leaving 3 bases of the junction unmatched. The germline CDR1 and CDR2 sequences are SGHAT and FQNNGV. Only in-frame clones appear in the TCRdb table, and some are missing; sequencing was by immunoSEQ multiplex PCR. The table includes about 120,000 clones, 88% detected once. The sequence came from an adult in good health. The V and J genes are TRBV11-2 and TRBJ2-7, with TRBD1 matching 8 bases. The specimen comprised peripheral blood, sampled on day 0 of AZD1222 vaccination. CDR3 in amino acids: CASSLGTGSYEQYF. The CDR3 bases are TGTGCCAGCAGCTTAGGGACAGGGTCTTACGAGCAGTACTTC.